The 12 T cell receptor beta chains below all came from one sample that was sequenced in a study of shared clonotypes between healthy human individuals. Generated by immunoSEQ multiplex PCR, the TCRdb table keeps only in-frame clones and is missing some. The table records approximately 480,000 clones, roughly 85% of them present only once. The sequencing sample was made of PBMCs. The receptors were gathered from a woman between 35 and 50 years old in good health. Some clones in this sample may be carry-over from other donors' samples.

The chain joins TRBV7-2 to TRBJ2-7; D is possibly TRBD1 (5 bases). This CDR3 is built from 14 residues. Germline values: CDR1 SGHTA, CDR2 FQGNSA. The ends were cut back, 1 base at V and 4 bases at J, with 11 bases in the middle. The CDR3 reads CASSLEGHSYEQYF. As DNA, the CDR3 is TGTGCCAGCAGCTTAGAGGGGCACAGTTACGAGCAGTACTTC. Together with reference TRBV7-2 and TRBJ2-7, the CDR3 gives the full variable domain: GAGVSQSPSNKVTEKGKDVELRCDPISGHTALYWYRQSLGQGLEFLIYFQGNSAPDKSGLPSDRFSAERTGGSVSTLTIQRTQQEDSAVYLCASSLEGHSYEQYFGPGTRLTVT.

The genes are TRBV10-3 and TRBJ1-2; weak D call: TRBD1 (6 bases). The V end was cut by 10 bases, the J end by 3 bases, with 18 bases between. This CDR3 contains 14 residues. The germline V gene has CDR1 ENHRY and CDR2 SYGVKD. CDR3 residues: CATGGLGLDYGYTF. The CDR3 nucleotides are TGTGCCACCGGGGGCCTGGGGCTTGACTATGGCTACACCTTC.

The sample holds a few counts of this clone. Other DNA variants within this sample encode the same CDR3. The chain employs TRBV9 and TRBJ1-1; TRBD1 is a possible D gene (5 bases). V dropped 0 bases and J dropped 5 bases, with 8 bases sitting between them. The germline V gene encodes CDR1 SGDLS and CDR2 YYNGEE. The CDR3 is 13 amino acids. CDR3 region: CASSVGRGTEAFF. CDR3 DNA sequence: TGTGCCAGCAGCGTAGGGAGGGGTACTGAAGCTTTCTTT. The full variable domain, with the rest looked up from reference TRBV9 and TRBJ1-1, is DSGVTQTPKHLITATGQRVTLRCSPRSGDLSVYWYQQSLDQGLQFLIQYYNGEERAKGNILERFSAQQFPDLHSELNLSSLELGDSALYFCASSVGRGTEAFFGQGTRLTVV.

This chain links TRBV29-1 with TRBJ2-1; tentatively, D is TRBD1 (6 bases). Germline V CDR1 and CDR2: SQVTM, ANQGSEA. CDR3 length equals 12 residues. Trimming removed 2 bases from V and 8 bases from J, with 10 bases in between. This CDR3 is CSVETDSYEQFF. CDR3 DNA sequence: TGCAGCGTTGAAACGGACAGCTATGAGCAGTTCTTC.

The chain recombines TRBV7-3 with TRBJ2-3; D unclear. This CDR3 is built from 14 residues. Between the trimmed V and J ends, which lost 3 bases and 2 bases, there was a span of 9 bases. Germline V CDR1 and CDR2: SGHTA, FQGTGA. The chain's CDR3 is CASSLAGPTDTQYF. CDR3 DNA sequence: TGTGCCAGCAGCTTGGCTGGACCCACAGATACGCAGTATTTT. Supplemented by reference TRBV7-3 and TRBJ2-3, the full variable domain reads GAGVSQTPSNKVTEKGKYVELRCDPISGHTALYWYRQSLGQGPEFLIYFQGTGAADDSGLPNDRFFAVRPEGSVSTLKIQRTERGDSAVYLCASSLAGPTDTQYFGPGTRLTVL.

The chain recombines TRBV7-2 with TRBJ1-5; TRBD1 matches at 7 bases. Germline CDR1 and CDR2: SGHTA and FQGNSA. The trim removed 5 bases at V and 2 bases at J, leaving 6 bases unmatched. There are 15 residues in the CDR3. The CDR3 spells CASSQGTARNQPQHF. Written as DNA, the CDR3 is TGTGCCAGCAGCCAAGGGACAGCCCGCAATCAGCCCCAGCATTTT.

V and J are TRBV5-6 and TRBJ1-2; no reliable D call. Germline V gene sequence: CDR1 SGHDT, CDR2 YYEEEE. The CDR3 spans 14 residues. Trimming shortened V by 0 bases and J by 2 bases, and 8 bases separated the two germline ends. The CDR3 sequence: CASSLESRNYGYTF. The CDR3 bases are TGTGCCAGCAGCTTGGAGTCCAGGAACTATGGCTACACCTTC.

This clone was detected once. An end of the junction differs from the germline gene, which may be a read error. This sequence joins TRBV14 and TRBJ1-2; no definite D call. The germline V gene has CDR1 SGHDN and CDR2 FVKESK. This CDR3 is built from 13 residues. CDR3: CASSQDRSPPRYF. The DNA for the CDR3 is TGTGCCAGCAGCCAAGATAGGAGCCCTCCGAGATACTTC.

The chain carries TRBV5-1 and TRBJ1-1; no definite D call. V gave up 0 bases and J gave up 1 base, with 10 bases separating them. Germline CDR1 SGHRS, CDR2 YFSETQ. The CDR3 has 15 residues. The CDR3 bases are TGCGCCAGCAGCTTGGGTTCAACCTCGAACACTGAAGCTTTCTTT. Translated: CASSLGSTSNTEAFF.

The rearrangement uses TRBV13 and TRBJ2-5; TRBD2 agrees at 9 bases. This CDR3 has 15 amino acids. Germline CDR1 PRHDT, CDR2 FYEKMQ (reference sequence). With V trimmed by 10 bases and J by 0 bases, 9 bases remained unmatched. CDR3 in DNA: TGTGCCACCCACCGACTAGCGGCGTACCAAGAGACCCAGTACTTC. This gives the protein CATHRLAAYQETQYF.

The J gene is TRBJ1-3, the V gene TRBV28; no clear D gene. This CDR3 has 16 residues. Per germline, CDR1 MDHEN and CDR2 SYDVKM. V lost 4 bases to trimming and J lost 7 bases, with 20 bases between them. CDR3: CASSSSLMLPGNTIYF. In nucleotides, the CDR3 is TGTGCCAGCAGTTCCTCCCTGATGCTCCCGGGGAACACCATATATTTT.

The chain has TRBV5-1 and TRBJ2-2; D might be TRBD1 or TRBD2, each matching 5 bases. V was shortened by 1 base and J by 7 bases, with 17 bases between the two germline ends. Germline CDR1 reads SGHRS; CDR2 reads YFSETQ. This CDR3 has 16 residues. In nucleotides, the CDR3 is TGCGCCAGCAGCTTGAGTTTACAGGTTGGAGGCGGGGAGCTGTTTTTT. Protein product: CASSLSLQVGGGELFF. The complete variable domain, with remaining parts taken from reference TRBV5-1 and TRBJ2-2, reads KAGVTQTPRYLIKTRGQQVTLSCSPISGHRSVSWYQQTPGQGLQFLFEYFSETQRNKGNFPGRFSGRQFSNSRSEMNVSTLELGDSALYLCASSLSLQVGGGELFFGEGSRLTVL.